The 2 T cell receptor beta chains below all came from one sample that was sequenced in a study of beta chain features in type 1 diabetes. Of the isolated RNA, all was reverse transcribed, and so the sequenced material was expressed TCRB transcripts. Measured with immunoSEQ multiplex PCR; TCRdb has only the in-frame clones, and not every one. This sample has around 350,000 clones, with around 12% found just once. The sequenced sample consisted of naive CD4+ T cells from blood. These receptor sequences come from a young man in good health.

J is TRBJ1-1 and V is TRBV5-1; 10 bases are shared with TRBD1. J gave up 6 bases and V 0 bases, and 5 bases lay outside the gene matches. The CDR3 sequence is 15 residues long. The germline V gene has CDR1 SGHRS and CDR2 YFSETQ. The CDR3 protein is CASSLAGQGVSEAFF. CDR3 sequence (DNA): TGCGCCAGCAGCTTGGCCGGACAGGGGGTATCTGAAGCTTTCTTT.

This rearrangement joins TRBV7-8 to TRBJ2-5; 8 bases line up with TRBD2. CDR3 length: 12 amino acids. The V segment lost 1 base and the J segment 9 bases; nucleotides outside the gene matches: 1. Looked up from germline, CDR1 is SGHVS and CDR2 is FQNEAQ. The CDR3 sequence: CASSLDGRAQYF. CDR3 DNA: TGTGCCAGCAGCTTAGACGGGAGGGCCCAGTACTTC. The entire variable domain, with the rest obtained from reference TRBV7-8 and TRBJ2-5, is as follows: GAGVSQSPRYKVAKRGQDVALRCDPISGHVSLFWYQQALGQGPEFLTYFQNEAQLDKSGLPSDRFFAERPEGSVSTLKIQRTQQEDSAVYLCASSLDGRAQYFGPGTRLLVL.